A selection of T cell receptor beta chains follows, all from one sample in a study of blood T cell repertoires in COVID-19. Profiled with immunoSEQ multiplex PCR; TCRdb holds only in-frame clones, not every one. Found here are some 31,000 clones, 60% to 85% of them singletons; the top ten hold 7.8%. Source material: peripheral blood. The receptors originated from a woman aged 65 to 85 with active or convalescent COVID-19. Each CDR3 is given with its conserved first and last residue. Fields, in order: D gene, J gene, clone size, V gene, CDR3 protein, CDR3 DNA. The D gene is left open where the match is weak. Size is omitted from some rows. Given values are once, few, many or a class for expanded clones.

TRBD1 TRBJ1-6 . TRBV11-2 CASRTTGRDSPLHF TGTGCCAGCAGGACGACAGGGCGCGATTCACCCCTCCACTTT
TRBD1 TRBJ2-5 . TRBV15 CATSPGQGAPKETQYF TGTGCCACCAGTCCAGGACAGGGAGCTCCTAAAGAGACCCAGTACTTC
. TRBJ2-2 . TRBV19 CASRSGLQTGELFF TGTGCCAGCCGGTCAGGGTTACAAACCGGGGAGCTGTTTTTT
. TRBJ1-1 . TRBV7-2 CASSLGPGNTEAFF TGTGCCAGCAGCTTAGGTCCAGGGAACACTGAAGCTTTCTTT
TRBD1 TRBJ1-6 . TRBV11-2 CASSLTGNQSPLHF TGTGCCAGCAGCTTGACAGGGAATCAGTCACCCCTCCACTTT
. TRBJ1-1 . TRBV15 CATSIGTLNTEAFF TGTGCCACCAGCATCGGGACTCTCAACACTGAAGCTTTCTTT
TRBD2 TRBJ2-7 . TRBV5-1 CASSLGPSGGRYEQYF TGCGCCAGCAGCCTAGGGCCTAGCGGGGGGCGATACGAGCAGTACTTC
. TRBJ1-1 . TRBV11-3 CASSLAGYGEAFF TGTGCCAGCAGCTTGGCGGGGTACGGTGAAGCTTTCTTT
TRBD1 TRBJ1-2 . TRBV4-2 CASSQDGQGGYGYTF TGTGCCAGCAGCCAAGATGGGCAGGGGGGTTATGGCTACACCTTC
TRBD1 TRBJ1-1 . TRBV7-2 CASNRDRQNTEAFF TGTGCCAGCAATCGGGACAGACAGAACACTGAAGCTTTCTTT
. TRBJ2-7 . TRBV7-2 CASSSTFEQYF TGTGCCAGCAGCTCAACATTCGAGCAGTACTTC
TRBD1 TRBJ1-5 few TRBV7-2 CASSRDRVPDQPQHF TGTGCCAGCAGTCGGGACAGGGTGCCGGATCAGCCCCAGCATTTT
. TRBJ1-2 . TRBV28 CASSVTGRNYGYTF TGTGCCAGCAGTGTAACAGGGAGAAACTATGGCTACACCTTC
. TRBJ2-1 . TRBV19 CASTSGGTSGSGSEQFF .
. TRBJ2-7 once TRBV9 CASSVDPGSYEQYF TGTGCCAGCAGCGTAGATCCAGGCTCCTACGAGCAGTACTTC
. TRBJ1-2 . TRBV24-1 CATVGGSYGYTF TGTGCCACCGTCGGAGGGAGTTATGGCTACACCTTC
. TRBJ1-1 . TRBV28 CASSLPKSELTEAFF TGTGCCAGCAGTTTACCAAAAAGCGAGCTAACTGAAGCTTTCTTT
. TRBJ1-2 . TRBV5-1 CASSIVDRNYGYTF TGCGCCAGCAGCATTGTGGACAGAAACTATGGCTACACCTTC
. TRBJ2-2 . TRBV19 CASRTLRRDMNTGELFF TGTGCCAGCCGAACCCTTCGACGGGACATGAACACCGGGGAGCTGTTTTTT
TRBD2 TRBJ2-1 . TRBV11-2 CASSLTSSPTLWQFF TGTGCCAGCAGCCTGACTAGCTCCCCGACCCTGTGGCAGTTCTTC
TRBD1 TRBJ2-1 . TRBV11-2 CASSAPQGQYAYNEQFF TGTGCCAGCAGCGCCCCCCAGGGACAGTACGCCTACAATGAGCAGTTCTTC
. TRBJ1-2 . TRBV30 CAWKGRDYGYTF TGTGCCTGGAAGGGCAGGGACTATGGCTACACCTTC
. TRBJ1-1 . TRBV6-2/TRBV6-3 CASSYEARGTTEAFF TGTGCCAGCAGTTACGAGGCCAGGGGTACCACTGAAGCTTTCTTT
TRBD1 TRBJ1-6 once TRBV5-8 CASSLAGTGVSPLHF TGTGCCAGCAGCTTGGCCGGGACAGGGGTCTCACCCCTCCACTTT
TRBD1 TRBJ1-6 . TRBV6-2/TRBV6-3 CASSYSQGAGSPLHF TGTGCCAGCAGTTACTCACAGGGGGCTGGTTCACCCCTCCACTTT
TRBD1 TRBJ1-4 once TRBV24-1 CATSDPGTAEKLFF TGTGCCACCAGTGACCCCGGGACAGCTGAAAAACTGTTTTTT
TRBD1 TRBJ2-1 . TRBV19 CASKWTGGSSYNEQFF TGTGCCAGTAAGTGGACAGGGGGCTCTTCCTACAATGAGCAGTTCTTC
. TRBJ2-1 . TRBV6-5 CASSYGLADEQFF TGTGCCAGCAGTTACGGGCTAGCTGATGAGCAGTTCTTC
TRBD2 TRBJ2-1 . TRBV2 CASSAGPGRAFSHEQFF TGTGCCAGCAGTGCGGGGCCCGGGAGGGCCTTCTCACATGAGCAGTTCTTC
. TRBJ1-1 . TRBV4-3 CASSPYTDGGAFF TGCGCCAGCAGCCCATACACAGACGGAGGAGCTTTCTTT
TRBD2 TRBJ2-1 few TRBV5-6 CASSRGLAAWDEQFF TGTGCCAGCAGCCGGGGACTAGCGGCCTGGGATGAGCAGTTCTTC
TRBD1 TRBJ1-1 . TRBV18 CASSPRTGESTEAFF TGTGCCAGCTCACCTCGGACAGGCGAGAGCACTGAAGCTTTCTTT
TRBD2 TRBJ2-7 . TRBV20-1 CSASRLAGAYEQYF TGCAGTGCTAGTAGACTAGCGGGGGCCTACGAGCAGTACTTC
TRBD2 TRBJ2-1 . TRBV6-5 CASSYSSGGPGYEQFF TGTGCCAGCAGTTATTCTAGCGGGGGCCCCGGGTATGAGCAGTTCTTC
. TRBJ1-2 few TRBV24-1 CATSDPYRVDGYTF TGTGCCACCAGTGACCCATACAGGGTGGATGGCTACACCTTC
TRBD2 TRBJ2-1 . TRBV29-1 CSVEDLSGLAGVYNEQFF TGCAGCGTTGAAGATCTTAGCGGACTAGCGGGAGTTTACAATGAGCAGTTCTTC
. TRBJ2-1 . TRBV29-1 CSAQESGTYNEQFF TGCAGCGCCCAGGAGTCCGGGACTTACAATGAGCAGTTCTTC
. TRBJ1-2 . TRBV6-6 CASSLEQASYGYTF TGTGCCAGCAGTTTGGAACAGGCTAGCTATGGCTACACCTTC
TRBD1 TRBJ2-7 . TRBV28 CASSPQGTSYEQYF TGTGCCAGCAGTCCACAGGGGACGTCCTACGAGCAGTACTTC
. TRBJ2-7 . TRBV28 CASSLQSDYPYEQYF TGTGCCAGCAGTTTACAAAGTGACTATCCCTACGAGCAGTACTTC
. TRBJ1-2 few TRBV9 CASSVEAGGLSGYTF TGTGCCAGCAGCGTAGAAGCGGGGGGCCTCAGTGGCTACACCTTC
TRBD1 TRBJ1-2 . TRBV3-1/TRBV3-2 CASSLYGTGRYTF TGTGCCAGCAGCCTCTACGGGACAGGGCGCTACACCTTC
. TRBJ2-7 . TRBV12-5 CATRTGTPFRGSEQYF TGTGCTACCCGAACAGGGACCCCCTTCCGCGGTTCGGAGCAGTACTTC
. TRBJ1-5 . TRBV6-5 CASSRGRNSNQPQHF TGTGCCAGCAGTCGAGGGAGGAATAGCAATCAGCCCCAGCATTTT
. TRBJ2-5 . TRBV7-7 CASSLLGGPGETQYF TGTGCCAGCAGCTTATTGGGGGGTCCGGGGGAGACCCAGTACTTC
. TRBJ1-2 . TRBV9 CASSVLTRAGGYTF TGTGCCAGCAGCGTTTTGACTAGAGCGGGAGGCTACACCTTC
TRBD1 TRBJ1-2 . TRBV7-9 CASSLAQGGFYGYTF TGTGCCAGCAGCTTAGCACAGGGGGGATTCTATGGCTACACCTTC
. TRBJ1-2 . TRBV19 CASSIGGNYGYTF TGTGCCAGTAGTATCGGGGGGAACTATGGCTACACCTTC
. TRBJ1-5 . TRBV10-3 CAISEQAAGSNQPQHF TGTGCCATCAGTGAACAGGCAGCTGGTAGCAATCAGCCCCAGCATTTT